Below, 22 T cell receptor beta chains from the same sample are listed, as sequenced in a study of T cell changes during pregnancy in multiple sclerosis (dated by TCRdb to the late 2010s). Libraries were constructed by the immunoSEQ multiplex PCR assay. The clones in this table, taken by TCRdb from immuneACCESS, are in-frame only. Not every clone is retained; where verified, under half of the shortfall comes from an unresolved V gene, and the cause of the rest is unknown. In this sample the table shows tens of thousands of clones, roughly nine tenths of which occur a single time. The top ten clones comprise approximately 2.8% of the sample. The specimen was CD8+ T cells from peripheral blood mononuclear cells, collected before pregnancy. These receptors came from a female donor with multiple sclerosis, enrolled in a pregnancy study.

The gene calls are TRBV6-1 and TRBJ1-6, with a possible D match to TRBD1 (6 bases). The V gene lost 5 bases and the J gene lost 7 bases, with 9 bases spanning the gap. The CDR3 length is 13 residues. Germline V gene lookup returns CDR1 MNHNS and CDR2 SASEGT. CDR3 nucleotides: TGTGCCAGCAGTCCAGGGGAGAATTCACCCCTCCACTTT. It is translated as CASSPGENSPLHF.

The chain has TRBV29-1 and TRBJ2-5; 9 nucleotides match TRBD1. Germline CDR1 is SQVTM and CDR2 is ANQGSEA. The CDR3 has 13 residues. V lost 7 bases and J lost 4; bases outside the gene matches: 7. The DNA of the CDR3 is TGCAGCGGCGCCGGGGACAGGGCAGAGACCCAGTACTTC. This sequence encodes CSGAGDRAETQYF.

This sequence joins TRBV25-1 and TRBJ2-4, with D perhaps matching TRBD2 (5 bases). The CDR3 loop spans 16 amino acids. Trimming took off 3 bases at V and 1 base at J, with 13 bases between the two ends. Looked up from germline, CDR1 is MGHDK and CDR2 is SYGVNS. DNA for the CDR3: TGTGCCAGCAGTGATAGAGGGAATAGGGCCAAAAACATTCAGTACTTC. Amino acid sequence: CASSDRGNRAKNIQYF.

V usage is TRBV4-1 and J usage is TRBJ1-1; 10 bases are shared with TRBD1. Trimming removed 1 base from V and 4 bases from J; junction bases left unmatched: 3. The CDR3 is made up of 15 amino acids. CDR1 and CDR2 from the germline V gene are MGHRA and YSYEKL. The CDR3 loop reads CASSQGTGGFTEAFF. The CDR3 nucleotides are TGCGCCAGCAGCCAAGGGACAGGGGGTTTCACTGAAGCTTTCTTT.

This clone was picked up a small number of times. This chain uses TRBV27 with TRBJ1-1; TRBD1 matches 7 bases. V trimming: 1 base; J trimming: 1 base; junction bases outside the gene matches: 0. The CDR3 spans 14 residues. Germline-derived CDR1 and CDR2 are MNHEY and SMNVEV (reference sequence). The CDR3 protein is CASSLWDRNTEAFF. In nucleotides, the CDR3 is TGTGCCAGCAGTTTATGGGACAGGAACACTGAAGCTTTCTTT.

The V gene is TRBV19, the J gene TRBJ2-7; 9 nucleotides match TRBD1. CDR1 and CDR2 (germline): LNHDA, SQIVND (reference sequence). The length of the CDR3 is 15 residues. The V gene end was trimmed by 7 bases and the J gene end by 5 bases; junction bases not matched to a gene: 12. Here the CDR3 DNA reads TGTGCCAGTACCCCGGACAGGGGCGGATATAACGAGCAGTACTTC. Its protein is CASTPDRGGYNEQYF.

The chain combines TRBV19 with TRBJ1-3; tentative D call: TRBD1 (6 bases). Trimming took 5 bases from V and 1 from J, leaving 21 bases between them. The CDR3 is 18 amino acids. The germline gives CDR1 LNHDA, CDR2 SQIVND (reference sequence). CDR3 nucleotide sequence: TGTGCCAGTAGTCCCTGGACAGAAATAATAGAATCTGGAAACACCATATATTTT. Translated: CASSPWTEIIESGNTIYF.

Only a few counts were recorded for this clone. The rearrangement links TRBV11-2 to TRBJ2-7; no clear D gene. In germline, CDR1 is SGHAT, CDR2 FQNNGV. The CDR3 contains 13 residues. The V and J ends lost 2 bases and 4 bases respectively, with 9 bases between them. The CDR3 DNA sequence: TGTGCCAGCAGCTTACGTCTACGTTACGAGCAGTACTTC. This sequence encodes CASSLRLRYEQYF.

This clone occurred once. This chain connects TRBV7-6 to TRBJ2-2, with 14 bases matching TRBD2. V dropped 3 bases and J dropped 3; count of bases not matched to a gene: 3. The CDR3 totals 17 residues. CDR1 and CDR2 (germline): SGHVS, FNYEAQ. CDR3 sequence: CASSLGLAGAHTGELFF. CDR3 bases: TGTGCCAGCAGCTTGGGACTAGCGGGGGCCCACACCGGGGAGCTGTTTTTT. Combining the CDR3 with reference TRBV7-6 and TRBJ2-2 gives the whole variable domain GAGVSQSPRYKVTKRGQDVALRCDPISGHVSLYWYRQALGQGPEFLTYFNYEAQQDKSGLPNDRFSAERPEGSISTLTIQRTEQRDSAMYRCASSLGLAGAHTGELFFGEGSRLTVL.

A single count supports this clone. This chain joins TRBV7-3 and TRBJ2-1; TRBD2 aligns across 11 bases. CDR3 length equals 17 residues. V was pared by 6 bases and J by 1 base, with 8 bases of the junction left unmatched. The germline gives CDR1 SGHTA, CDR2 FQGTGA. CDR3 bases: TGTGCCAGCAGTCTTAGCGGGGGGGACCCATCCTACAATGAGCAGTTCTTC. The encoded protein is CASSLSGGDPSYNEQFF.

This clone showed up just once. V gene TRBV4-3 combines with J gene TRBJ2-2; D perhaps matches TRBD1 (5 bases). Germline V gives CDR1 LGHNA, CDR2 YSLEER. The CDR3 runs to 16 residues. V shed 0 bases and J shed 1 base, with 9 bases lying between them. Written as DNA, the CDR3 is TGCGCCAGCAGCCAAGACCCCACAGGGAACACCGGGGAGCTGTTTTTT. It specifies CASSQDPTGNTGELFF.

The rearrangement links TRBV5-1 to TRBJ2-3; 8 bases match TRBD1. Germline values: CDR1 SGHRS, CDR2 YFSETQ. V lost 3 bases and J lost 6; bases outside the gene matches: 6. The CDR3 loop spans 14 amino acids. CDR3: CASSYGQGEDTQYF. CDR3 DNA: TGCGCCAGCAGCTACGGACAGGGAGAGGATACGCAGTATTTT.

The CDR3 coding sequence is TGTGCCAGCAGCTTGGACGGCAGGGCTACATATGGCTACACCTTC. This translates into CASSLDGRATYGYTF. V is TRBV5-6 and J is TRBJ1-2; D may be TRBD1 (5 bases). Per germline, CDR1 SGHDT and CDR2 YYEEEE. The CDR3 extends over 15 amino acids. V gave up 0 bases and J gave up 5 bases, with 14 bases separating them.

This clone was found once. The V gene is TRBV15, the J gene TRBJ2-7, with 7 bases aligning to TRBD2. Germline CDR1 and CDR2: LNHNV and YYDKDF (reference sequence). V shed 3 bases and J 2 bases; nucleotides not matched to a gene: 13. The CDR3 is 17 residues long. As DNA, the CDR3 is TGTGCCACCAGCAGTCCCGGGGGGACTGCCCGGACCTACGAGCAGTACTTC. Its translation is CATSSPGGTARTYEQYF.

The gene calls are TRBV7-3 and TRBJ2-2; tentatively, D is TRBD1 (6 bases). CDR3 length equals 15 residues. Germline V gene lookup returns CDR1 SGHTA and CDR2 FQGTGA. The V and J ends lost 1 base and 8 bases respectively, with 14 bases between them. CDR3 DNA sequence: TGTGCCAGCAGCTTAAGCAGGGGTTCATCGGGGGAGCTGTTTTTT. It encodes CASSLSRGSSGELFF.

The chain joins TRBV7-9 to TRBJ1-2; 9 bases agree with TRBD1. CDR1 is SEHNR and CDR2 is FQNEAQ in the germline V gene (reference sequence). The CDR3 sequence is 14 residues long. The J segment lost 5 bases and the V segment lost 5 bases, leaving 6 bases of the junction unmatched. CDR3 nucleotide sequence: TGTGCCAGCAGCGTAACAGGGGGCCTATATGGCTACACCTTC. This translates into CASSVTGGLYGYTF.

The rearrangement links TRBV27 to TRBJ2-1; TRBD2 aligns across 8 bases. V lost 0 bases to trimming and J lost 5 bases; unmatched junction nucleotides: 9. This CDR3 has 17 residues. The germline V gene encodes CDR1 MNHEY and CDR2 SMNVEV (reference sequence). CDR3 DNA: TGTGCCAGCAGTTTATCGCAGCGGGGGACCCCGAACAATGAGCAGTTCTTC. Its protein product is CASSLSQRGTPNNEQFF.

This chain joins TRBV19 and TRBJ1-6, with 7 bases identical to TRBD1. The CDR3 has 13 residues. CDR1 is LNHDA, CDR2 SQIVND, per germline (reference sequence). J was trimmed by 7 bases and V by 7 bases; bases with no gene match: 4. The chain's CDR3 is CASTEQGNSPLHF. In DNA, the CDR3 is TGTGCCAGTACCGAACAGGGGAATTCACCCCTCCACTTT.

In this sample, this clone turned up a few times. The CDR3 bases are TGTGCCAGTAGTAATCTCGGGGGGCTCGGGGTGAACACTGAAGCTTTCTTT. Its translation: CASSNLGGLGVNTEAFF. The V and J genes are TRBV19 and TRBJ1-1; the D gene is possibly TRBD1 (6 bases). This CDR3 is built from 17 residues. V lost 4 bases and J 0 bases, leaving 18 bases between the germline ends. Germline assignment: CDR1 LNHDA and CDR2 SQIVND (reference sequence). Filled out from reference TRBV19 and TRBJ1-1, the complete variable domain reads DGGITQSPKYLFRKEGQNVTLSCEQNLNHDAMYWYRQDPGQGLRLIYYSQIVNDFQKGDIAEGYSVSREKKESFPLTVTSAQKNPTAFYLCASSNLGGLGVNTEAFFGQGTRLTVV.

This clone was counted once. The chain employs TRBV2 and TRBJ2-5, with TRBD1 matching 10 bases. Germline trimming cut 6 bases from V and 2 bases from J; bases unmatched to any gene: 6. This CDR3 region has 15 residues. The V gene's germline CDR1 is SNHLY and CDR2 FYNNEI. The CDR3 nucleotides read TGTGCCAGCAGGACAGGGGGCTGGGTACAAGAGACCCAGTACTTC. It is translated as CASRTGGWVQETQYF.

The chain employs TRBV5-4 and TRBJ1-3; TRBD1 matches at 8 bases. CDR3 length equals 14 residues. V was pared by 3 bases and J by 3 bases, with 2 bases of the junction left unmatched. CDR1 is SGHNT and CDR2 is YYREEE in the germline V gene (reference sequence). CDR3 sequence reads: CASSSTGVGNTIYF. The CDR3 DNA reads TGTGCCAGCAGCTCGACAGGGGTTGGAAACACCATATATTTT.

The CDR3 DNA reads TGCGCCAGCAGCCAAGGTATTGACAGGGGGCCCTATGGCTACACCTTC. Its translation is CASSQGIDRGPYGYTF. The chain uses TRBV4-3 and TRBJ1-2, with TRBD1 matching over 10 bases. Per germline, CDR1 LGHNA and CDR2 YSLEER. J lost 4 bases, V lost 1 base, and 6 bases had no gene match. This CDR3 is built from 16 residues.